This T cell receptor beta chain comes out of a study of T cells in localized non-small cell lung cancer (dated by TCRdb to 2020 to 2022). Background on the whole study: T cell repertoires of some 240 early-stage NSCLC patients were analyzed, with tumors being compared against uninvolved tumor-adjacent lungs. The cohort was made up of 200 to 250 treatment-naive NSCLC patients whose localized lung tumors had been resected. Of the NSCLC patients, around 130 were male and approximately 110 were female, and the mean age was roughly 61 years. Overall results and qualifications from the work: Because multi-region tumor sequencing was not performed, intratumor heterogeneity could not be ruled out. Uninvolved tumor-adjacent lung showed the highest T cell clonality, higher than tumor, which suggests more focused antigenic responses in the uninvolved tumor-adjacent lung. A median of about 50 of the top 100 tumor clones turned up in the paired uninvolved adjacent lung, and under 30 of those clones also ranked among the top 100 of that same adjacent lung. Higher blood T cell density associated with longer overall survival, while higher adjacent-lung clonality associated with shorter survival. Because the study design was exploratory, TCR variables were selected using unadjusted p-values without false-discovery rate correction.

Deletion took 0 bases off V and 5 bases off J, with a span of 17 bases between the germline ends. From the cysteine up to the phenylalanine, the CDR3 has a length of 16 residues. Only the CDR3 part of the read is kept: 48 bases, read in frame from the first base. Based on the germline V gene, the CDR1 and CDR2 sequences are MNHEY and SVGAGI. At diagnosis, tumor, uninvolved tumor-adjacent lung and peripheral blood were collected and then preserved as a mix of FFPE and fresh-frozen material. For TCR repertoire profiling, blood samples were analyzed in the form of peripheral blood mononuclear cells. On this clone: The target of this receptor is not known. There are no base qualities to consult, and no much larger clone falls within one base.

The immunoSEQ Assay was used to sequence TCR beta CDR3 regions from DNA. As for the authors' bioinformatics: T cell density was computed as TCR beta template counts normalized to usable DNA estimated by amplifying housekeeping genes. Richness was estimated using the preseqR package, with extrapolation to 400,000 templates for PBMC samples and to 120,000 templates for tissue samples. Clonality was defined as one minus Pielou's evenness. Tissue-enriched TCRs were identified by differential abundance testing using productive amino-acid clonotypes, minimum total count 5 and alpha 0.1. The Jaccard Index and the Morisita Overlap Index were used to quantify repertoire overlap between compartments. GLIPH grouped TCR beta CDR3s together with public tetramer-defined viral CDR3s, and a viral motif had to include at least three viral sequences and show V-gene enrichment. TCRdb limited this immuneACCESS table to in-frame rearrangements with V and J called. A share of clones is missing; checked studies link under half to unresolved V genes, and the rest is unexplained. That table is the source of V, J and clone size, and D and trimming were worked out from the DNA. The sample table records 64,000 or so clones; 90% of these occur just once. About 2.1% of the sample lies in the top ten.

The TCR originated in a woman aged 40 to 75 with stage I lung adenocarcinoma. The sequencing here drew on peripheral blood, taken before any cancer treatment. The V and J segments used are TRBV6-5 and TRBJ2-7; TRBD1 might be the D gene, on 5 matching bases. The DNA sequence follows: TGTGCCAGCAGTTACTCGTCCAATCTAGGGGCTCACGAGCAGTACTTC. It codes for CASSYSSNLGAHEQYF.